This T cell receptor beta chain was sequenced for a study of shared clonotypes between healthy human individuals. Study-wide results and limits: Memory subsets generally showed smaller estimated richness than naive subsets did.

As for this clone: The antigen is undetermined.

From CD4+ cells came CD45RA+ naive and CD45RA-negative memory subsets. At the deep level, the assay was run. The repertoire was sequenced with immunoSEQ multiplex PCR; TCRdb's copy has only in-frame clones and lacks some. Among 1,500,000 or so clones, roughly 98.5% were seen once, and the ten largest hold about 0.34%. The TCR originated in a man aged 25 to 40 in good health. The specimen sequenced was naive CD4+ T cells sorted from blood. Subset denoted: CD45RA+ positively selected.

The CDR3 loop is CASSPTGVHETQYF. The CDR3 DNA is TGTGCCAGCAGCCCGACAGGGGTCCACGAGACCCAGTACTTC. This rearrangement joins TRBV7-3 to TRBJ2-5; the match to TRBD1 covers 8 bases. CDR3 size: 14 residues. After removal of 5 bases from V and 5 bases from J, the junction contained 7 bases not matched to a gene. The germline V gene encodes CDR1 SGHTA and CDR2 FQGTGA.